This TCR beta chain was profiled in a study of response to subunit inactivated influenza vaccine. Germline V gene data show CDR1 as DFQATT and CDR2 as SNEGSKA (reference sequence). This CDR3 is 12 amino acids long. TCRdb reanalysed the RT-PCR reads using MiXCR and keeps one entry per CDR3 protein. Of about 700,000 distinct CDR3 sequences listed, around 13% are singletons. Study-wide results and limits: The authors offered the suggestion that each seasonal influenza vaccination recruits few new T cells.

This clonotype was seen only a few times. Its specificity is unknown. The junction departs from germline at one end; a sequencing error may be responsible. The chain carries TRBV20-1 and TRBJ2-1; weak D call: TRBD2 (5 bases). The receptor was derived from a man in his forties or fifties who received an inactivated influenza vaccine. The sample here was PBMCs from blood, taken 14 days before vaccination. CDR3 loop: CSAYPSGRTYAF. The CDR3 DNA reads TGCAGTGCCTACCCGTCCGGACGGACTTACGCATTC.